The clone carrying this TCR beta chain has a handful of counts. The antigen remains unidentified. The sample is drawn from a study of blood T cells in healthy people across ages. Overall study results and limits: Without sorted subsets, naive and antigen-experienced compartments could not be conclusively compared.

With V trimmed by 0 bases and J by 2 bases, 5 bases remained unmatched. Germline V gives CDR1 DFQATT, CDR2 SNEGSKA (reference sequence). This CDR3 contains 16 residues. Together with a sample-barcoded 5' primer, a J-beta primer mix was included in a second PCR lasting roughly 6 to 12 cycles. TCRdb itself ran the 5' RACE reads through MiXCR, one entry per CDR3 protein. The sample yields 1.5 million or so distinct CDR3 sequences, approximately 42% seen once. The chain carries TRBV20-1 and TRBJ2-5, with TRBD2 identical over 11 bases. This clonotype originated in a woman aged 18 to 35 in good health. Sequencing was performed on blood. The CDR3 DNA follows: TGCAGTGCTAGAGACCCACTAGCGGGAGTACAAGAGACCCAGTACTTC. It translates to CSARDPLAGVQETQYF.